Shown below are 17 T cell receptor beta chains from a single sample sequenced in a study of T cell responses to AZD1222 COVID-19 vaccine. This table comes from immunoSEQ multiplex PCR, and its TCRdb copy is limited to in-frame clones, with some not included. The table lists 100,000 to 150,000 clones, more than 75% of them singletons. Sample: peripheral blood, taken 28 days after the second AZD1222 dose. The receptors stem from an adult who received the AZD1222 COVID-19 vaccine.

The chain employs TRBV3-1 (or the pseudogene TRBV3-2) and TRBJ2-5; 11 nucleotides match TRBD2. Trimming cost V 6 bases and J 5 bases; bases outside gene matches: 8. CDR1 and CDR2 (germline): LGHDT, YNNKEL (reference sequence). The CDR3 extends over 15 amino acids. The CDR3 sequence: CASRPQLAGVETQYF. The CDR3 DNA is TGTGCCAGCAGGCCACAACTAGCGGGAGTGGAGACCCAGTACTTC.

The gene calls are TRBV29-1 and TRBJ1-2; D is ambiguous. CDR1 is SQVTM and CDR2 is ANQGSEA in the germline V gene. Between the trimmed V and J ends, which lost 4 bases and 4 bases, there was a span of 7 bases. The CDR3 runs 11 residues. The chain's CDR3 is CSVGTGYGYTF. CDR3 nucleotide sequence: TGCAGCGTTGGGACTGGCTATGGCTACACCTTC.

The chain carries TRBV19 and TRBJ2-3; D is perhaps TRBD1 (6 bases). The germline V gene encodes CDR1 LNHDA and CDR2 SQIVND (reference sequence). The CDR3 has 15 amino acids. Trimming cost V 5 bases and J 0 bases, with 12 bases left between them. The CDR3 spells CASSQGPSSTDTQYF. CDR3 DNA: TGTGCCAGTAGTCAGGGGCCGTCGAGCACAGATACGCAGTATTTT.

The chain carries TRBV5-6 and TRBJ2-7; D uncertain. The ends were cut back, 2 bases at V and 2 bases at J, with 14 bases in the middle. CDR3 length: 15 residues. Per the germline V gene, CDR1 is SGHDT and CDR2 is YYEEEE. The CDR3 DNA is TGTGCCAGCAGCTTCGTTAAAGAGAAACCCTACGAGCAGTACTTC. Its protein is CASSFVKEKPYEQYF.

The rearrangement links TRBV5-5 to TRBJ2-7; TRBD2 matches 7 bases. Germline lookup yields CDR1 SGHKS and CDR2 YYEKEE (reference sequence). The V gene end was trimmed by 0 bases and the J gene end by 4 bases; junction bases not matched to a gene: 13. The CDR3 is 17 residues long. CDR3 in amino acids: CASSLALWGLQPYEQYF. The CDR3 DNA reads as TGTGCCAGCAGCTTGGCTCTTTGGGGACTACAACCTTACGAGCAGTACTTC. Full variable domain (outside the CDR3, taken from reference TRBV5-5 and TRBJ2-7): DAGVTQSPTHLIKTRGQQVTLRCSPISGHKSVSWYQQVLGQGPQFIFQYYEKEERGRGNFPDRFSARQFPNYSSELNVNALLLGDSALYLCASSLALWGLQPYEQYFGPGTRLTVT.

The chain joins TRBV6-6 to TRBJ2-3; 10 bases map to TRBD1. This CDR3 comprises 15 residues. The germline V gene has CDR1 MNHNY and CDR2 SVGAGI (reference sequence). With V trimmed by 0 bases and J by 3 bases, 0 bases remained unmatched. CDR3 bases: TGTGCCAGCAGTTACTCGGGACAGGGGACAGATACGCAGTATTTT. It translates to CASSYSGQGTDTQYF.

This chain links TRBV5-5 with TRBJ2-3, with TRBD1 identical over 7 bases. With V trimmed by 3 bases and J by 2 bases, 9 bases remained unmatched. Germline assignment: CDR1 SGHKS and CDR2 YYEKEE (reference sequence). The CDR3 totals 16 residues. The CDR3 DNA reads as TGTGCCAGCAGCTCCGGACAGGAGATATTCACAGATACGCAGTATTTT. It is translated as CASSSGQEIFTDTQYF.

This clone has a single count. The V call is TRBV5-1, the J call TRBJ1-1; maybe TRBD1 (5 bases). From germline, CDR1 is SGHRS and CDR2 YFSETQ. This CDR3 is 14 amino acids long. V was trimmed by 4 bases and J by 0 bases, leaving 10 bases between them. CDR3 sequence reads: CASSLGTVNTEAFF. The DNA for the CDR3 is TGCGCCAGCAGCCTCGGGACGGTGAACACTGAAGCTTTCTTT.

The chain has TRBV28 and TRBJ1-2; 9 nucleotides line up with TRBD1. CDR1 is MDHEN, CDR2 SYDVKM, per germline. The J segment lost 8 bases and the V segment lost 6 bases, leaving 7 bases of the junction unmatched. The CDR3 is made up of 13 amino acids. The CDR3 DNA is TGTGCCAGCAGGTTACAGGGGGCGGTAGGCTACACCTTC. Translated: CASRLQGAVGYTF.

CDR3 coding DNA: TGTGCCACCAAGGGCAGTTTAGGGCCCCAGCATTTT. It codes for CATKGSLGPQHF. The J gene is TRBJ1-5, the V gene TRBV19, with D uncertain. Germline values: CDR1 LNHDA, CDR2 SQIVND (reference sequence). CDR3 length equals 12 residues. Trimming left V 10 bases short and J 9 bases short, with 16 bases between.

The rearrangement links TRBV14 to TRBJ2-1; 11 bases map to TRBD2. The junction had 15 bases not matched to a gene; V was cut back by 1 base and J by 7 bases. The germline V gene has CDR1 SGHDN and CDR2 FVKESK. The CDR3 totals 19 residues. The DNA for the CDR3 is TGTGCCAGCAGCCAAGTATCCCCGGGACTAGCGGATACACGGAATGAGCAGTTCTTC. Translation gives CASSQVSPGLADTRNEQFF.

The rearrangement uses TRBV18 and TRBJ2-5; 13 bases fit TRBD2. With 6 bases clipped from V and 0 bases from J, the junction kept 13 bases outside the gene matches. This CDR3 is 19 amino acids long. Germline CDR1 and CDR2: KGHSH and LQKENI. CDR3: CASSRSFGLAGEDQETQYF. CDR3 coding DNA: TGTGCCAGCTCTCGGAGTTTCGGACTAGCGGGAGAGGACCAAGAGACCCAGTACTTC.

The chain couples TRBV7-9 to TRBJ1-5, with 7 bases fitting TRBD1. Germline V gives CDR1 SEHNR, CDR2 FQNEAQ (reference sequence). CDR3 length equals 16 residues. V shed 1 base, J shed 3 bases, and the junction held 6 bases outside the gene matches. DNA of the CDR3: TGTGCCAGCAGCTTAGGCCGGACAGGCAACAATCAGCCCCAGCATTTT. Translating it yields CASSLGRTGNNQPQHF. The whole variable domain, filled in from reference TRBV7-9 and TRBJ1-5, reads DTGVSQNPRHKITKRGQNVTFRCDPISEHNRLYWYRQTLGQGPEFLTYFQNEAQLEKSRLLSDRFSAERPKGSFSTLEIQRTEQGDSAMYLCASSLGRTGNNQPQHFGDGTRLSIL.

CDR3 nucleotide sequence: TGTGCCAGCAGCTCCTTCGGAGGGGCGAACTATGGCTACACCTTC. It codes for CASSSFGGANYGYTF. This chain connects TRBV9 to TRBJ1-2; D may be TRBD1 (5 bases). The germline V and J ends were trimmed by 4 bases and 2 bases, with 15 bases remaining between them. Germline V gene sequence: CDR1 SGDLS, CDR2 YYNGEE. This CDR3 region has 15 residues.

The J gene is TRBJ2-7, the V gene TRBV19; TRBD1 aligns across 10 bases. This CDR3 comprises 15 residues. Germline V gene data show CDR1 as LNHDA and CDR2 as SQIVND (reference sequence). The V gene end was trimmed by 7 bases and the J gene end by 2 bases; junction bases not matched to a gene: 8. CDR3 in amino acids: CASIAGQGPPYEQYF. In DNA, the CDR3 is TGTGCCAGTATAGCGGGACAGGGGCCCCCCTACGAGCAGTACTTC.

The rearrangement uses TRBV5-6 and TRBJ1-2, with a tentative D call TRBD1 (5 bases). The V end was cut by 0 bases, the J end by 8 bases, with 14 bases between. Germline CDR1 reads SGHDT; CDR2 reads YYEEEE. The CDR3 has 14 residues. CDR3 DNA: TGTGCCAGCAGCTTGGTCCAGGGTCCTCGAGGCTACACCTTC. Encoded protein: CASSLVQGPRGYTF.

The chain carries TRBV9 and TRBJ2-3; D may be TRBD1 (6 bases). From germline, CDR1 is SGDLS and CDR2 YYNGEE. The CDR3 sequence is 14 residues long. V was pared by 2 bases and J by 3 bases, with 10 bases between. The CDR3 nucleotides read TGTGCCAGCAGCGTGGGACACCCAACAGATACGCAGTATTTT. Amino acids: CASSVGHPTDTQYF.